This T cell receptor (beta chain) appears in the sequencing data of a study of CD8+CD57+ T cells in acquired aplastic anemia. Across the study: Sorting CD4+ and CD8+ cells gave DNA averaging roughly 3.5 ug. Study-wide results and caveats: Between patients and controls, CD8+ Simpson's diversity did not vary significantly.

Genomic DNA was employed as the template in profiling TCR beta VDJ and CDR3. TCRdb re-called the reads with MiXCR, one entry per CDR3 protein. The table shows about 75,000 distinct CDR3 sequences, with 55% to 75% occurring only once. This CDR3 is built from 14 residues. The ends were cut back, 4 bases at V and 6 bases at J, with 16 bases in the middle. The germline V gene has CDR1 SQVTM and CDR2 ANQGSEA. All patients picked for sequencing had shown, by flow cytometry, an expansion of CD8+CD57+ cells. Each patient gave a blood sample that was collected before any therapy had been received. A word on this clonotype: Its antigen is not identified.

The source of this sequence is a human donor with aplastic anemia. The chain uses TRBV29-1 and TRBJ2-1; TRBD1 is a possible D gene (6 bases). Source material: sorted CD4+, CD8+, or CD8+CD57+ T cells (not recorded which) from PBMCs. DNA for the CDR3: TGCAGCGTTGGTGACAGGTTATCTATCAATGAGCAGTTCTTC. This codes for CSVGDRLSINEQFF.